This record covers a single TCR beta chain. Antigen unknown. The source of the sample is a study of blood T cells in healthy people across ages. Study results and caveats: CMV infection status of these donors was not known. Observed TCR beta diversity per million T cells went down as age went up. This fall followed a roughly linear course with age. Since the PBMCs were unsorted, naive and antigen-experienced cells could not be conclusively compared.

Trimming left V 0 bases short and J 4 bases short, with 15 bases between. Germline V gene data show CDR1 as DFQATT and CDR2 as SNEGSKA (reference sequence). The CDR3 spans 15 residues. The use of a sample-barcoded 5' primer and a J-beta primer mix characterized a second PCR of about 6 to 12 cycles. TCRdb redid the calling of the 5' RACE reads with MiXCR, one entry per CDR3 protein. The sample has approximately 670,000 distinct CDR3 sequences; over 40% are singletons. Source material: blood. The clonotype originates from a man older than 75 in good health. V usage is TRBV20-1 and J usage is TRBJ2-5, with D unresolved. CDR3 loop: CSARDPKGYLETQYF. The CDR3, as DNA: TGCAGTGCTAGAGACCCTAAAGGGTATCTAGAGACCCAGTACTTC.